The 28 T cell receptor beta chains below were found in one sample sequenced in a study of post-analysis software for immune sequencing data. Libraries were made from TCR beta cDNA, and they carried unique molecular identifiers. MiXCR, applied by TCRdb to the PCR reads, yields one record per CDR3 protein. The top ten clones hold about 3.7% of a sample with roughly 200,000 distinct CDR3 sequences, 29% of them seen once. These TCRs are of unknown antigen specificity. Study-level findings and limits: Controls showed lower frequencies than patients for roughly 5 TRBV segments, and TRBV5-6, TRBV5-1 and TRBV20-1 were among these.

Sequencing was carried out using blood. The origin of the receptors is a girl under 18 with multiple sclerosis.

This chain uses TRBV2 with TRBJ2-4; 9 bases line up with TRBD1. The J call may be incorrect, as the DNA end agrees better with TRBJ2-7. This CDR3 has 15 residues. Germline CDR1 and CDR2: SNHLY and FYNNEI. CDR3 protein: CASKDPGQGFYEQYF. CDR3 sequence (DNA): TGTGCCAGCAAAGACCCGGGACAGGGTTTCTACGAGCAGTACTTC.

The gene calls are TRBV5-1 and TRBJ2-7; D is undetermined. Trimming pared 0 bases from V and 0 bases from J, leaving 7 bases between. Germline V lookup: CDR1 SGHRS, CDR2 YFSETQ. The CDR3 totals 14 residues. CDR3 DNA: TGCGCCAGCAGCTTGGGATCAGCCTCCTACGAGCAGTACTTC. Translating it yields CASSLGSASYEQYF.

This clonotype was seen repeatedly, ten times or more. The CDR3 reads CSAQSGSGYTF. As DNA, the CDR3 is TGCAGCGCTCAAAGCGGGTCTGGCTACACCTTC. The J gene is TRBJ1-2, the V gene TRBV29-1; D is unclear. The V gene lost 7 bases and the J gene lost 7 bases, with 13 bases spanning the gap. Germline V gene data show CDR1 as SQVTM and CDR2 as ANQGSEA. The CDR3 spans 11 residues.

J is TRBJ2-1 and V is TRBV21-1. TRBV21-1 corresponds to a pseudogene. The CDR3 contains 16 residues. As DNA, the CDR3 is TGTGCCAGCAGCAAAAAAACTGCTTCTGAGACGGATGAGCAGTTCTTC. This sequence encodes CASSKKTASETDEQFF.

Remarks on this clonotype: A read error is possible here, since a much larger clone lies one base away. The rearrangement links TRBV5-1 to TRBJ2-7, with D perhaps matching TRBD1 or TRBD2 (5 bases each). V was shortened by 5 bases and J by 10 bases, with 19 bases between the two germline ends. Per germline, CDR1 SGHRS and CDR2 YFSETQ. The CDR3 is 13 amino acids. The CDR3 nucleotides read TGCGCCAGCAGTCGGGACGAAGAAGAGGCCCAGTACTTC. This encodes CASSRDEEEAQYF.

This chain joins TRBV5-1 and TRBJ1-4, with 7 bases matching TRBD1. The CDR3 is 15 residues long. V was pared by 0 bases and J by 3 bases, with 2 bases of the junction left unmatched. Germline V lookup: CDR1 SGHRS, CDR2 YFSETQ. CDR3 in DNA: TGCGCCAGCAGCTTGGTAACAGGGGCTAATGAAAAACTGTTTTTT. This codes for CASSLVTGANEKLFF.

This chain uses TRBV29-1 with TRBJ2-3; either TRBD1 or TRBD2 may supply D (6 bases each). The CDR3 consists of 13 residues. Looked up from germline, CDR1 is SQVTM and CDR2 is ANQGSEA. V was cut by 5 bases and J by 8 bases, with 17 bases left in between. The CDR3 DNA sequence: TGCAGCGTTCAGTGGGGGGCGCCAGTTACGCAGTATTTT. It specifies CSVQWGAPVTQYF.

In its sample, this clonotype was seen a few times. The chain links TRBV7-6 to TRBJ1-1; D is unclear. The CDR3 sequence is 13 residues long. Trimming took 4 bases from V and 1 from J, leaving 7 bases between them. Germline V gives CDR1 SGHVS, CDR2 FNYEAQ. CDR3 region: CASSSQSNTEAFF. In DNA, the CDR3 is TGTGCCAGCAGCTCACAATCGAACACTGAAGCTTTCTTT.

For this clonotype: A junction end diverges from the germline sequence, so it may reflect a read error. V gene TRBV12-3 or TRBV12-4 combines with J gene TRBJ2-3; a possible D gene is TRBD1 (5 bases). The CDR3 runs 12 residues. The chain's CDR3 is CAGSLGADTQYF. The CDR3 DNA is TGTGCCGGCAGTTTAGGGGCAGATACGCAGTATTTT.

The genes are TRBV3-1 and TRBJ1-5; D uncertain. This CDR3 has 15 amino acids. Trimming removed 0 bases from V and 2 bases from J, with 8 bases in between. The V gene's germline CDR1 is LGHDT and CDR2 YNNKEL (reference sequence). The CDR3 loop reads CASSQEGPGNQPQHF. Written as DNA, the CDR3 is TGTGCCAGCAGCCAAGAAGGTCCTGGCAATCAGCCCCAGCATTTT.

The genes are TRBV7-9 and TRBJ2-7; a weak D match, TRBD1 (5 bases). This CDR3 has 15 residues. CDR1 is SEHNR, CDR2 FQNEAQ, per germline (reference sequence). V lost 5 bases to trimming and J lost 3 bases, with 17 bases between them. The CDR3: CASSEAGKGCYEQYF. The CDR3 nucleotides read TGTGCCAGCAGCGAGGCAGGGAAGGGGTGCTACGAGCAGTACTTC.

A word on this clonotype: This may be a read error: a much more frequent sequence differs by one nucleotide. The chain carries TRBV28 and TRBJ2-5; 11 positions match TRBD2. The CDR3 runs to 15 residues. V lost 3 bases to trimming and J lost 5 bases; unmatched junction nucleotides: 5. CDR1 MDHEN and CDR2 SYDVKM come from the germline V gene. The CDR3 DNA sequence: TGTGCCAGCAGTTTCCCCCTAGCGGGAGGCGAGACCCAGTACTTC. This translates into CASSFPLAGGETQYF.

This clonotype was observed a handful of times. V gene TRBV5-1 combines with J gene TRBJ2-3, with 12 bases identical to TRBD2. With 1 base clipped from V and 2 bases from J, the junction kept 5 bases outside the gene matches. The CDR3 extends over 17 amino acids. Germline CDR1 and CDR2: SGHRS and YFSETQ. The DNA for the CDR3 is TGCGCCAGCAGCTTGCCGCTAGCGGGGGGGGACACAGATACGCAGTATTTT. Translated: CASSLPLAGGDTDTQYF. The whole variable domain, filled in from reference TRBV5-1 and TRBJ2-3, reads KAGVTQTPRYLIKTRGQQVTLSCSPISGHRSVSWYQQTPGQGLQFLFEYFSETQRNKGNFPGRFSGRQFSNSRSEMNVSTLELGDSALYLCASSLPLAGGDTDTQYFGPGTRLTVL.

The table lists this clonotype with many counts. The rearrangement links TRBV28 to TRBJ2-4; D perhaps matches TRBD1 (7 bases). The V and J ends lost 8 bases and 0 bases respectively, with 17 bases between them. This CDR3 has 16 residues. Germline V gives CDR1 MDHEN, CDR2 SYDVKM. The CDR3: CASSPRGELAKNIQYF. The CDR3 DNA reads TGTGCCAGCTCCCCCAGGGGGGAGCTAGCCAAAAACATTCAGTACTTC.

The genes are TRBV5-1 and TRBJ2-5; possible D gene TRBD2, 5 bases. Per germline, CDR1 SGHRS and CDR2 YFSETQ. V shed 0 bases and J shed 5 bases, with 11 bases lying between them. This CDR3 contains 14 residues. CDR3 in amino acids: CASSLAAGEETQYF. The CDR3 bases are TGCGCCAGCAGCTTGGCGGCTGGGGAGGAGACCCAGTACTTC.

The genes are TRBV12-3 or TRBV12-4 and TRBJ2-1; D uncertain. The CDR3 extends over 15 amino acids. Trimming cost V 5 bases and J 10 bases, with 21 bases left between them. CDR3 coding DNA: TGTGCCAGCAGTCCGAGGTCGCGGCTCGCGGACGAGCAGTTCTTC. It codes for CASSPRSRLADEQFF.

This clonotype was detected a few times. The J gene is TRBJ1-1, the V gene TRBV19, with 7 bases lining up with TRBD1. V gave up 4 bases and J gave up 1 base; unmatched junction bases: 12. The CDR3 loop spans 17 amino acids. The V gene's germline CDR1 is LNHDA and CDR2 SQIVND (reference sequence). This CDR3 reads CASSTGGQGRRNTEAFF. DNA for the CDR3: TGTGCCAGTAGTACAGGGGGTCAAGGTCGACGGAACACTGAAGCTTTCTTT. Together with reference TRBV19 and TRBJ1-1, the CDR3 gives the full variable domain: DGGITQSPKYLFRKEGQNVTLSCEQNLNHDAMYWYRQDPGQGLRLIYYSQIVNDFQKGDIAEGYSVSREKKESFPLTVTSAQKNPTAFYLCASSTGGQGRRNTEAFFGQGTRLTVV.

This rearrangement joins TRBV6-5 to TRBJ2-3; no reliable D call. This CDR3 has 12 residues. Between the trimmed V and J ends, which lost 4 bases and 5 bases, there was a span of 7 bases. The germline gives CDR1 MNHEY, CDR2 SVGAGI. DNA for the CDR3: TGTGCCAGCAGTTCCTCTGGAGATACGCAGTATTTT. Its protein product is CASSSSGDTQYF.

V and J are TRBV25-1 and TRBJ2-5; D may be TRBD1 (6 bases). The CDR3 has 15 residues. Trimming took 2 bases from V and 5 from J, leaving 15 bases between them. Germline CDR1 and CDR2: MGHDK and SYGVNS. CDR3 bases: TGTGCCAGCAGTGAAGTACAGGGTATCGTGGAGACCCAGTACTTC. It is translated as CASSEVQGIVETQYF. Full variable domain (remainder filled in from reference TRBV25-1 and TRBJ2-5): EADIYQTPRYLVIGTGKKITLECSQTMGHDKMYWYQQDPGMELHLIHYSYGVNSTEKGDLSSESTVSRIRTEHFPLTLESARPSHTSQYLCASSEVQGIVETQYFGPGTRLLVL.

The chain combines TRBV28 with TRBJ2-5; D gene uncertain. The J call may not be correct, given that the DNA end is closer to TRBJ2-7. CDR1 MDHEN and CDR2 SYDVKM come from the germline V gene. This CDR3 comprises 15 residues. For the CDR3, the DNA is TGTGCCAGCAGTTTTCTTGGGTCGGAGATCGGCGAGCAGTACTTC. As protein: CASSFLGSEIGEQYF.

Points on this clonotype: A clone one base away is much larger, so this may be a read error. V is TRBV5-1 and J is TRBJ2-5; D is perhaps TRBD1 or TRBD2 (5 bases each). The CDR3 extends over 11 amino acids. The V end lost 4 bases, the J end lost 11 bases, and 12 bases lay between the germline ends. Germline values: CDR1 SGHRS, CDR2 YFSETQ. The CDR3 is CASSSFREQYF. In DNA form, the CDR3 reads TGCGCCAGCAGCAGCTTCAGGGAGCAGTACTTC.

As to this clonotype: A much larger clonotype is one base distant, so this may be a read error. The J gene is TRBJ2-7, the V gene TRBV7-3; 9 nucleotides agree with TRBD2. J gave up 7 bases and V 5 bases, and 12 bases lay outside the gene matches. The V gene's germline CDR1 is SGHTA and CDR2 FQGTGA. CDR3 size: 15 residues. The CDR3 DNA is TGTGCCAGCAGCCCAAGCGGGGGGTTCTACAATGAGCAGTACTTC. Translating it yields CASSPSGGFYNEQYF.

DNA for the CDR3: TGTGCCAGCAGGGGGGGAGGGGACTATGGCTACACCTTC. This sequence encodes CASRGGGDYGYTF. The chain employs TRBV2 and TRBJ1-2; weak D call: TRBD1 (5 bases). CDR1 SNHLY and CDR2 FYNNEI come from the germline V gene. Trimming removed 6 bases at V and 3 bases at J, with 11 bases between. CDR3 length: 13 residues.

Notes on this clonotype: A much larger clone is a single base away; this may be a read error. V and J are TRBV29-1 and TRBJ2-1, with unresolved D. The germline V gene encodes CDR1 SQVTM and CDR2 ANQGSEA. Trimming cost V 5 bases and J 2 bases, with 7 bases left between them. CDR3 length equals 12 residues. CDR3 sequence: CSVKLTYNEQFF. The DNA for the CDR3 is TGCAGCGTTAAACTGACCTACAATGAGCAGTTCTTC.

With respect to this clonotype: This may be a read error: a much more frequent sequence differs by one nucleotide. Here the CDR3 DNA reads TGCGCCAGCAGTCTTGGGAGGGGGGGAAAACGCAATGAGCAGTTCTTC. It translates to CASSLGRGGKRNEQFF. The chain employs TRBV4-1 and TRBJ2-1; tentative D call: TRBD2 (7 bases). This CDR3 is 16 amino acids long. The V end lost 6 bases, the J end lost 6 bases, and 21 bases lay between the germline ends. Germline assignment: CDR1 MGHRA and CDR2 YSYEKL.

The chain carries TRBV12-3 or TRBV12-4 and TRBJ2-7, with 8 positions matching TRBD2. The V gene end was trimmed by 4 bases and the J gene end by 0 bases; junction bases not matched to a gene: 5. The CDR3 extends over 15 amino acids. The CDR3, as DNA: TGTGCCAGCAGTTCAGTAGCGGGGAGCTCCTACGAGCAGTACTTC. This sequence encodes CASSSVAGSSYEQYF.

This clonotype was seen ten or more times. A read error may produce the germline difference seen at one junction end. The chain is built from TRBV6-1 and TRBJ2-7; D unresolved. CDR1 and CDR2 from the germline V gene are MNHNS and SASEGT. This CDR3 is 14 amino acids long. This chain's CDR3 is CASSEFQVRYEQYF. CDR3 sequence (DNA): TGCGCCAGCAGTGAATTCCAGGTTCGCTACGAGCAGTACTTC.

This clonotype appeared many times. The CDR3 loop reads CSVTGTGANQPQHF. The CDR3 DNA reads as TGCAGCGTGACCGGGACAGGGGCTAATCAGCCCCAGCATTTT. The V call is TRBV29-1, the J call TRBJ1-5; TRBD1 matches at 10 bases. The CDR3 is 14 residues long. The V gene end was trimmed by 6 bases and the J gene end by 4 bases; junction bases not matched to a gene: 6. Germline CDR1 reads SQVTM; CDR2 reads ANQGSEA.